This T cell receptor (beta chain) was obtained from a study of human T cells and chemical hapten exposure (dated by TCRdb to the early 2020s). As for the study more broadly: The libraries were sequenced as a pool, and the TCR yield per sample differed mostly because of small variations in library volumes within the pool. The study tracked peripheral blood TCR repertoire changes in vivo during primary and secondary sensitization to the hapten diphenylcyclopropenone (DPC) in alopecia patients.

Total RNA was extracted from unfractionated whole blood that had been collected in Tempus Blood RNA tubes. Five or six healthy volunteers were used as TCR sequencing controls and were bled at day 0, 2 weeks and 6 weeks. Reading from cysteine to phenylalanine, the CDR3 counts 13 amino acids. Left in the record is the CDR3 DNA by itself, 39 bases read in frame from the first base. Trimming removed 2 bases from V and 8 bases from J, leaving 12 bases between the germline ends. A remark on this clonotype: Its antigen is not yet known. The sample holds no much larger clone one base away, and base qualities are not on file.

The investigation overall reported the following: Repeated subsampling changed both the strength of the expansion versus patch-test correlation and the threshold at which that correlation became significant. The number of TCRs above 1 in 1000 frequency did not change with DPC sensitization; there was no evidence of global repertoire structure alterations.

During library preparation, unique molecular identifiers were attached to individual cDNA molecules so that TCRs could be counted in a quantitative, reproducible way. Each blood RNA sample was used to sequence both TCR alpha and TCR beta chains. Per the source publication's procedure: Samples had a median of approximately 93,000 TCRs, with a range from roughly 23,224 to 700,000. The Decombinator software suite was used to annotate the V, J and CDR3 of the TCR reads. Every sample was subsampled to the same number of TCRs (28,000) for the PS versus PT1 abundance plots. TCRs were defined as expanded if absent before sensitization and observed at least eight times at the 2-week time point. TCRdb trimmed public reads at Q25 via fastp, called clones via MiXCR and kept in-frame beta chains. CDR3 protein duplicates are merged, each entry listing the most common genes and DNA. The V and J calls shown here were made by TCRdb, not taken from the authors' results. A total of fewer than 150,000 distinct CDR3 sequences appear in this sample, over 7.5% of them only once. The ten largest account for just over 1.4% of the sample.

Here the chain combines TRBV12-3 or TRBV12-4 and TRBJ1-2; the D gene is perhaps TRBD1, from 6 matching bases. This receptor was identified in a human donor in good health. Some clones in this sample may be carry-over from other donors' samples. Donor details come from another sample of the same person, matched by shared clones. The sequencing input was whole blood. The encoded CDR3 is CASSLTGATGYTF. In nucleotides, the sequence is TGTGCCAGCAGTTTAACGGGGGCGACAGGCTACACCTTC.